This TCR beta chain was profiled in a study of STAT5B mutations in CD4+ large granular lymphocyte leukemia. Whole-study findings and limits: Main leukemic clonotypes were patient-specific, but roughly 23% appeared at low frequency elsewhere. Top patient clones used TRBV06 genes more often: 8/27 versus 2/35 in controls.

Clones were read by immunoSEQ multiplex PCR, and TCRdb kept only the in-frame ones, dropping some. The repertoire consists of tens of thousands of clones, with about 80% occurring once and the leading ten covering roughly a tenth. Germline-derived CDR1 and CDR2 are SGDLS and YYNGEE. The V end lost 4 bases, the J end lost 1 base, and 20 bases lay between the germline ends. The CDR3 has 17 residues. Remarks on this clone: Its antigen is still unknown.

The sequenced sample consisted of CD4+ T cells from blood buffy coats. The TCR sequence derives from a human donor in good health. This rearrangement joins TRBV9 to TRBJ1-1; possibly TRBD1 for D (5 bases). CDR3 amino acids: CASSPRAGTRANTEAFF. The CDR3 nucleotides are TGTGCCAGCAGCCCCCGTGCGGGGACTAGGGCGAACACTGAAGCTTTCTTT.